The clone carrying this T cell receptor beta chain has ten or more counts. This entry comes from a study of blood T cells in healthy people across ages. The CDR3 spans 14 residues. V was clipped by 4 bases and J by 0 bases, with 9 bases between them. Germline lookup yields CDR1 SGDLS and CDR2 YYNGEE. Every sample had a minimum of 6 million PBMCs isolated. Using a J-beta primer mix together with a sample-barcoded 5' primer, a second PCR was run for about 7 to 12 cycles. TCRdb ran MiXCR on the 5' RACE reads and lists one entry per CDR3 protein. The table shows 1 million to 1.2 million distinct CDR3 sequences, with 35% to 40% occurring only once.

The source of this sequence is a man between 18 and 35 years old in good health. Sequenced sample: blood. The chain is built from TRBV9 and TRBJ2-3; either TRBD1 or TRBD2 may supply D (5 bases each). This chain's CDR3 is CASSPRDSTDTQYF. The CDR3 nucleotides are TGTGCCAGCAGCCCTCGGGACAGCACAGATACGCAGTATTTT.